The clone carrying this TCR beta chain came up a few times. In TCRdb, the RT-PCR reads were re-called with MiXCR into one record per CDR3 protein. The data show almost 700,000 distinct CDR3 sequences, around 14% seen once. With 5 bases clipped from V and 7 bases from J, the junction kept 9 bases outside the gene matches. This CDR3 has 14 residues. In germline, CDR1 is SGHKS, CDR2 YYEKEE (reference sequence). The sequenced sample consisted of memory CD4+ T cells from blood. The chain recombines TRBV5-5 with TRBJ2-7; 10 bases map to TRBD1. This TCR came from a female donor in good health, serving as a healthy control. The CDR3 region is CASSRDRGLGEQYF. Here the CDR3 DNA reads TGTGCCAGCAGTCGTGACAGGGGGCTGGGGGAGCAGTACTTC.